What follows is one T cell receptor (beta chain) and its context. The CDR3 is 15 amino acids. V was shortened by 0 bases and J by 0 bases, with 7 bases between the two germline ends. Germline CDR1 reads ENHRY; CDR2 reads SYGVKD. The data were obtained in a study of technical replicates of blood from several donors. Using immunoSEQ multiplex PCR, the repertoire was profiled, and TCRdb retains in-frame clones only, with some absent. The sample lists roughly 80,000 clones, about 95% occurring once. The V gene is TRBV10-3, the J gene TRBJ2-3; D perhaps matches TRBD1 (5 bases). Sequencing was carried out using T cells isolated from PBMCs. This receptor was obtained from a human donor in good health. This chain's CDR3 is CAISESRVSTDTQYF. The CDR3 coding sequence is TGTGCCATCAGTGAGTCCAGGGTTAGCACAGATACGCAGTATTTT.